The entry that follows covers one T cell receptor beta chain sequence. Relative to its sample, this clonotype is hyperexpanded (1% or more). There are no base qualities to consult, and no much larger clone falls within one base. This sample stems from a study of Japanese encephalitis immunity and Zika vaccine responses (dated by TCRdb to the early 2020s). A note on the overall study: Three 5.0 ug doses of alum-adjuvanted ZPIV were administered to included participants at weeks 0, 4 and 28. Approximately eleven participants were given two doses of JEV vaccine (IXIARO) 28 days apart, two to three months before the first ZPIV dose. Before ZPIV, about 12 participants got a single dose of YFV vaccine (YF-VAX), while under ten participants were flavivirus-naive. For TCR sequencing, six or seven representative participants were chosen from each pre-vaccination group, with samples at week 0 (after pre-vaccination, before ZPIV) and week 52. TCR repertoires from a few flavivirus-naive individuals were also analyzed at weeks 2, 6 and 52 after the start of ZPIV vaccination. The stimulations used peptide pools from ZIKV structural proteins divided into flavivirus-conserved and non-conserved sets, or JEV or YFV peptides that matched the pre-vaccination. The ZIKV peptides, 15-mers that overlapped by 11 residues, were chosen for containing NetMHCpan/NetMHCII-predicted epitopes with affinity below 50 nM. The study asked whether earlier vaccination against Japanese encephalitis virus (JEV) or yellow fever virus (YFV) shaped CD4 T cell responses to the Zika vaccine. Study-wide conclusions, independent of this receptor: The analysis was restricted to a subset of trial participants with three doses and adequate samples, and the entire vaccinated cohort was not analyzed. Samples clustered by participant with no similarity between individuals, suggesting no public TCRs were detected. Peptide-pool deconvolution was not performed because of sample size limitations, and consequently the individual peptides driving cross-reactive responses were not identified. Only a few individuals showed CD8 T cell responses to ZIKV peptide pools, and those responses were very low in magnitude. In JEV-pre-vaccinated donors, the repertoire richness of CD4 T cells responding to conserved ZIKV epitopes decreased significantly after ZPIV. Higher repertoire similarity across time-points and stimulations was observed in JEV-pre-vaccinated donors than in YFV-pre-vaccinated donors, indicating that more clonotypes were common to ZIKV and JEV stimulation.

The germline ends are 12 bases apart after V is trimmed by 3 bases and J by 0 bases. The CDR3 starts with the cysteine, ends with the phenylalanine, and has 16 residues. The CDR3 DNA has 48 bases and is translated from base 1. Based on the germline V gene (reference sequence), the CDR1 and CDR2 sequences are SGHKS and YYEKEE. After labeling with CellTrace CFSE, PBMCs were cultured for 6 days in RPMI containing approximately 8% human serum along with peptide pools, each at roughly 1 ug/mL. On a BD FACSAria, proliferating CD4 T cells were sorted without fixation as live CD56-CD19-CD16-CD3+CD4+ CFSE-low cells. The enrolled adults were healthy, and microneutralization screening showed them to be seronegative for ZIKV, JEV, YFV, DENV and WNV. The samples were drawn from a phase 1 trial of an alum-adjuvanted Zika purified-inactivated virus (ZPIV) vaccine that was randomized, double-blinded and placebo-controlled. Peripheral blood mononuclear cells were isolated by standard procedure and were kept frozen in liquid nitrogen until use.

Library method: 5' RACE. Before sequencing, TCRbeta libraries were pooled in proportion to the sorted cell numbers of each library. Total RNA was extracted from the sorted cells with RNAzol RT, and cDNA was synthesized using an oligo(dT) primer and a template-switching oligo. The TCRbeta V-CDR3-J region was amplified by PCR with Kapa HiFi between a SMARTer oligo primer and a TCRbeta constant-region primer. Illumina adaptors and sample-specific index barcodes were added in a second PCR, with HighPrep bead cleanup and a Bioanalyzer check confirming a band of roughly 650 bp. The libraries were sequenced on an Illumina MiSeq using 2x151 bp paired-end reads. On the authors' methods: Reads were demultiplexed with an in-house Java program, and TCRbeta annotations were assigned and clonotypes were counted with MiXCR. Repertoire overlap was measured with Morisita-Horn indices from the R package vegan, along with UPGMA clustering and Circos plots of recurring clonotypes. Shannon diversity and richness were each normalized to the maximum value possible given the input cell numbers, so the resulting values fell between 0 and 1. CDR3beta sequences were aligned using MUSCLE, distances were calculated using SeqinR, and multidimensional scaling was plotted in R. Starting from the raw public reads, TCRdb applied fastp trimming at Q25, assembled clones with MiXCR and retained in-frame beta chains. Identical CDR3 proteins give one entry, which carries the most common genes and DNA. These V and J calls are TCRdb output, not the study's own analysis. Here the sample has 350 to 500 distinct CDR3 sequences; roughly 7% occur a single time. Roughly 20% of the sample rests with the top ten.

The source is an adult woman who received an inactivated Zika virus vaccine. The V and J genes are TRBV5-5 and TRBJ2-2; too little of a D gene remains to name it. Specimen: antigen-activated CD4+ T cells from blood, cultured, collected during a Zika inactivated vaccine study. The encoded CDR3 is CASSSVASANTGELFF. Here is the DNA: TGTGCCAGCAGCTCCGTGGCGTCAGCGAACACCGGGGAGCTGTTTTTT.